In its sample, the clone carrying this T cell receptor beta chain was seen many times. The antigen is unknown. The source of the sample is a study of CD8 T cells in ankylosing spondylitis. Construction of TCR beta libraries was performed using quantitative 5'-RACE with molecular barcodes. TCRdb analysed the 5' RACE reads with MiXCR anew, one entry per CDR3 protein. The profile shows 750,000 to 850,000 distinct CDR3 sequences, about 12% of them singletons. The study's findings and limits: Within peripheral blood, clones linked to disease were CD8+ and relatively rare. Matched ankylosing spondylitis synovial fluid reportedly contained a significantly enriched population of disease-linked clones. A motif in TCR beta, a set of eight highly homologous variants, appeared characteristic of ankylosing spondylitis blood.

CDR3 length: 13 amino acids. Trimming shortened V by 6 bases and J by 3 bases, and 11 bases separated the two germline ends. The sample taken for sequencing was blood, either unsorted or a sorted T cell fraction (not recorded which). The rearrangement joins TRBV12-3 or TRBV12-4 to TRBJ1-1, with D possibly matching TRBD1 (6 bases). This receptor was obtained from a male donor with ankylosing spondylitis. DNA for the CDR3: TGTGCCAGCAGCCCTAGACAGGACACTGAAGCTTTCTTT. As protein: CASSPRQDTEAFF.